Listed here are 22 T cell receptor beta chains from one sample, sequenced in a study of cytomegalovirus exposure and HLA in healthy donors (dated by TCRdb to the late 2010s). To prepare the library, the immunoSEQ multiplex PCR assay was applied. For the multiplex PCR, a mixture combining 60 forward primers for TCR Vbeta segments and 13 reverse primers for TCR Jbeta segments was used. TCRdb retrieved this table from immuneACCESS and kept in-frame rearrangements only. Not all clones are present; in checked studies, unresolved V genes account for under half, and no reason is known for the remainder. This sample's listing comprises about 200,000 clones. The ten most abundant clones make up roughly 0.98% of the sample. The source material was PBMCs. These receptors all come from a woman under 40 in good health and CMV-seropositive.

As concerns this clone: The junction and the germline gene differ at one end; a read error may be behind it. The chain has TRBV6-5 and TRBJ1-1; possible D gene TRBD1, 5 bases. Germline-derived CDR1 and CDR2 are MNHEY and SVGAGI. The CDR3 totals 15 residues. The CDR3 loop reads CASSYSSGLKTEAFF. The DNA for the CDR3 is TGTGCCAGCAGTTACTCCTCAGGGCTGAAAACTGAAGCTTTCTTT.

As concerns this clone: Other DNA sequences in this specimen translate into the identical CDR3. The gene calls are TRBV7-2 and TRBJ2-1; D is unclear. The germline V gene has CDR1 SGHTA and CDR2 FQGNSA. Trimming took 6 bases from V and 1 from J, leaving 13 bases between them. The CDR3 is 15 amino acids. This CDR3 reads CASRLTGSSYNEQFF. In nucleotides, the CDR3 is TGTGCCAGCAGGTTGACCGGGTCATCCTACAATGAGCAGTTCTTC.

The gene calls are TRBV29-1 and TRBJ2-3; a possible D gene is TRBD1 (6 bases). Germline CDR1 reads SQVTM; CDR2 reads ANQGSEA. V dropped 6 bases and J dropped 4 bases, with 17 bases sitting between them. The CDR3 covers 14 residues. The CDR3 sequence: CSVPDRTVADTQYF. DNA for the CDR3: TGCAGCGTACCGGACAGAACCGTAGCAGATACGCAGTATTTT.

The chain uses TRBV11-2 and TRBJ1-1; D unresolved. The CDR3 loop spans 14 amino acids. The V gene's germline CDR1 is SGHAT and CDR2 FQNNGV. Trimming took off 6 bases at V and 5 bases at J, with 16 bases between the two ends. This CDR3 reads CASSFKARGTEAFF. For the CDR3, the DNA is TGTGCCAGCAGTTTTAAGGCACGAGGAACTGAAGCTTTCTTT.

V usage is TRBV19 and J usage is TRBJ2-2; the match to TRBD2 covers 10 bases. CDR3 length: 17 residues. V shed 3 bases and J 5 bases; nucleotides not matched to a gene: 9. Looked up from germline, CDR1 is LNHDA and CDR2 is SQIVND (reference sequence). CDR3 DNA: TGTGCCAGTAGTATCTTAGCGGGGGGAGTGAAGACCGGGGAGCTGTTTTTT. Protein sequence: CASSILAGGVKTGELFF.

The chain is built from TRBV2 and TRBJ1-5; D is perhaps TRBD1 (5 bases). Trimming removed 6 bases at V and 6 bases at J, with 15 bases between. This CDR3 spans 14 amino acids. The germline V gene encodes CDR1 SNHLY and CDR2 FYNNEI. CDR3 sequence: CASSGGPRGQPQHF. In DNA form, the CDR3 reads TGTGCCAGCAGCGGGGGACCCCGGGGTCAGCCCCAGCATTTT.

This sequence joins TRBV13 and TRBJ2-1; 9 bases are a match to TRBD1. The germline V gene has CDR1 PRHDT and CDR2 FYEKMQ (reference sequence). This CDR3 has 15 residues. V dropped 5 bases and J dropped 7; count of bases not matched to a gene: 9. This CDR3 reads CASSSRDRAKNEQFF. For the CDR3, the DNA is TGTGCCAGCAGCAGCCGGGACAGGGCCAAGAATGAGCAGTTCTTC.

The J gene is TRBJ1-2, the V gene TRBV19; D unresolved. This CDR3 has 12 amino acids. V was pared by 1 base and J by 6 bases, with 6 bases between. From germline, CDR1 is LNHDA and CDR2 SQIVND (reference sequence). The CDR3 sequence is CASSIGGDGYTF. Written as DNA, the CDR3 is TGTGCCAGTAGTATAGGCGGGGATGGCTACACCTTC.

This chain links TRBV5-1 with TRBJ2-5; the D gene is possibly TRBD1 (6 bases). The J call could be wrong; TRBJ2-7 is a better fit for the DNA end. Germline V gene lookup returns CDR1 SGHRS and CDR2 YFSETQ. The CDR3 has 15 amino acids. The CDR3, as DNA: TGCGCCAGCAGCTCAACAGGGTTACGCTCCTACGAGCAGTACTTC. Translation gives CASSSTGLRSYEQYF.

Remarks on this clone: At one of its ends the junction is not consistent with the germline gene, which may arise from a read error. The V gene is TRBV28, the J gene TRBJ1-2; D call uncertain. CDR1 is MDHEN and CDR2 is SYDVKM in the germline V gene. CDR3 length: 15 amino acids. The CDR3 region has the DNA TGTGCCAGCAGTTTTCGGTCTTCAGGAGACTATGGTTACACCTTC. This translates into CASSFRSSGDYGYTF.

This chain uses TRBV1 with TRBJ2-7; the D call in the table, TRBD1, was not verified against the DNA. TRBV1 is a pseudogene locus. This CDR3 has 16 residues. CDR3 DNA: TGCACCAGCAGCCAAGACATGTCCACAGGGGCCTACGAGCAGTACTTC. It translates to CTSSQDMSTGAYEQYF.

The rearrangement links TRBV2 to TRBJ1-1; D might be TRBD1 (5 bases). The germline gives CDR1 SNHLY, CDR2 FYNNEI. With 7 bases removed from V and 2 bases from J, the gap between germline ends came to 8 bases. This CDR3 contains 12 residues. This chain's CDR3 is CASKTGNTEAFF. For the CDR3, the DNA is TGTGCCAGCAAAACAGGAAACACTGAAGCTTTCTTT.

The CDR3 sequence is CASSPLPAAGNTIYF. The CDR3 bases are TGTGCCAGCTCACCACTCCCGGCGGCTGGAAACACCATATATTTT. J is TRBJ1-3 and V is TRBV18; D is undetermined. The germline CDR1 and CDR2 sequences are KGHSH and LQKENI. This CDR3 contains 15 residues. With 1 base removed from V and 2 bases from J, the gap between germline ends came to 9 bases.

The chain recombines TRBV7-8 with TRBJ2-1; D uncertain. This CDR3 region has 15 residues. Trimming took off 0 bases at V and 1 base at J, with 7 bases between the two ends. CDR1 SGHVS and CDR2 FQNEAQ come from the germline V gene. CDR3 in DNA: TGTGCCAGCAGCTTAGCCCGGGTTTCCTACAATGAGCAGTTCTTC. Its translation is CASSLARVSYNEQFF.

This CDR3 reads CASTQRQINQPQHF. The CDR3, as DNA: TGTGCCAGCACCCAAAGACAGATCAATCAGCCCCAGCATTTT. The gene calls are TRBV6-1 and TRBJ1-5, with TRBD1 as a possible D gene (5 bases). This CDR3 spans 14 amino acids. In germline, CDR1 is MNHNS, CDR2 SASEGT. V lost 7 bases and J 3 bases, leaving 13 bases between the germline ends.

This chain joins TRBV5-6 and TRBJ2-5; D not resolved. Germline CDR1 reads SGHDT; CDR2 reads YYEEEE. Trimming took off 1 base at V and 0 bases at J, with 10 bases between the two ends. The CDR3 has 15 residues. CDR3 in DNA: TGTGCCAGCAGCTTGCCTGGAGAGTACCAAGAGACCCAGTACTTC. It is translated as CASSLPGEYQETQYF.

The chain is built from TRBV19 and TRBJ2-7; tentative D call: TRBD1 (5 bases). The CDR3 runs 13 residues. Looked up from germline, CDR1 is LNHDA and CDR2 is SQIVND (reference sequence). V lost 6 bases and J 0 bases, leaving 9 bases between the germline ends. CDR3 nucleotide sequence: TGTGCCAGTAGCATCGACAGCTCCTACGAGCAGTACTTC. Translated: CASSIDSSYEQYF. Supplemented by reference TRBV19 and TRBJ2-7, the full variable domain reads DGGITQSPKYLFRKEGQNVTLSCEQNLNHDAMYWYRQDPGQGLRLIYYSQIVNDFQKGDIAEGYSVSREKKESFPLTVTSAQKNPTAFYLCASSIDSSYEQYFGPGTRLTVT.

The V call is TRBV10-3, the J call TRBJ1-1, with TRBD1 as a possible D gene (5 bases). Between the trimmed V and J ends, which lost 0 bases and 7 bases, there was a span of 9 bases. CDR1 is ENHRY, CDR2 SYGVKD, per germline. There are 13 residues in the CDR3. CDR3 coding DNA: TGTGCCATCAGTGAGTCTCGGGGGGATGAAGCTTTCTTT. It is translated as CAISESRGDEAFF.

V is TRBV7-8 and J is TRBJ1-1; 7 bases are shared with TRBD1. The length of the CDR3 is 13 residues. Losses at the gene ends were 5 bases for V and 5 bases for J; bases not matched to a gene: 5. Germline V gives CDR1 SGHVS, CDR2 FQNEAQ. The chain's CDR3 is CASSPQTGTEAFF. As DNA, the CDR3 is TGTGCCAGCAGCCCTCAGACAGGGACTGAAGCTTTCTTT.

The genes are TRBV7-9 and TRBJ2-7; a weak D match, TRBD2 (6 bases). Trimming cost V 4 bases and J 4 bases, with 20 bases left between them. This CDR3 region has 16 residues. Germline CDR1 SEHNR, CDR2 FQNEAQ (reference sequence). CDR3 sequence reads: CASSSGSAGRMYEQYF. Written as DNA, the CDR3 is TGTGCCAGCAGCTCCGGATCGGCGGGACGCATGTACGAGCAGTACTTC.

The V and J genes are TRBV2 and TRBJ2-3; 7 bases map to TRBD1. V lost 6 bases and J lost 6; bases outside the gene matches: 6. CDR1 and CDR2 from the germline V gene are SNHLY and FYNNEI. This CDR3 spans 13 amino acids. The CDR3 region has the DNA TGTGCCAGCAGCCGACAGGGAACGGATACGCAGTATTTT. Translated, it gives CASSRQGTDTQYF. The full variable domain, its missing parts supplied by reference TRBV2 and TRBJ2-3, is EPEVTQTPSHQVTQMGQEVILRCVPISNHLYFYWYRQILGQKVEFLVSFYNNEISEKSEIFDDQFSVERPDGSNFTLKIRSTKLEDSAMYFCASSRQGTDTQYFGPGTRLTVL.

The chain joins TRBV5-1 to TRBJ2-3, with 11 bases identical to TRBD2. The CDR3 is 16 residues long. Germline CDR1 SGHRS, CDR2 YFSETQ. The V segment lost 5 bases and the J segment 5 bases; nucleotides outside the gene matches: 10. CDR3 sequence reads: CASSKLAGEGLDTQYF. For the CDR3, the DNA is TGCGCCAGCAGTAAACTAGCGGGAGAGGGTCTAGATACGCAGTATTTT.